This is a list of T cell receptor beta chains from one sample in a study of shared clonotypes between healthy human individuals. Libraries were prepared by immunoSEQ multiplex PCR; TCRdb keeps only in-frame clonotypes and omits some of them. Of a few million clones listed, around 90% are singletons. The material sequenced was naive CD4+ T cells sorted from blood. Every receptor here comes from a young man in good health. The CDR3 runs from the conserved cysteine through the conserved F or W. D genes are given only for firm matches. Clone size is not always given. Where it is, it says once, few, many or a class for expanded clones.

cdr3_aa,cdr3_nt,j_call,clone_size,d_call,cdr3_length,v_call
CAISGGATNEKLFF,TGTGCCATCAGCGGGGGTGCAACTAATGAAAAACTGTTTTTT,TRBJ1-4,.,.,14,TRBV10-3
CASSQLTGAFNTEAFF,TGTGCCAGCAGCCAATTGACAGGGGCCTTCAACACTGAAGCTTTCTTT,TRBJ1-1,.,TRBD1,16,TRBV28
CAISEYRDRYEQYF,TGTGCCATCAGTGAGTACCGGGACCGCTACGAGCAGTACTTC,TRBJ2-7,once,.,14,TRBV10-3
CASSPPGSGANVLTF,TGTGCCAGCAGCCCTCCCGGCTCTGGGGCCAACGTCCTGACTTTC,TRBJ2-6,.,.,15,TRBV5-4
CASSFSRTTSGHEQYF,TGTGCCAGCAGCTTTAGTAGGACAACTTCGGGCCACGAGCAGTACTTC,TRBJ2-7,.,.,16,TRBV11-2
CASSQDSVGSGGYTF,TGCGCCAGCAGCCAAGATTCCGTGGGGAGTGGTGGCTACACCTTC,TRBJ1-2,.,.,15,TRBV4-1
CAINEGGPEEQFF,TGTGCCATCAACGAGGGGGGGCCCGAGGAGCAGTTCTTC,TRBJ2-1,once,.,13,TRBV10-3
CAISERGNGELFF,TGTGCCATCAGTGAGAGGGGAAACGGGGAGCTGTTTTTT,TRBJ2-2,.,.,13,TRBV10-3
CAGQAGRSTDTQYF,TGTGCCGGACAAGCGGGGCGGAGCACAGATACGCAGTATTTT,TRBJ2-3,.,TRBD2,14,TRBV18
CASSPPGPALNEQFF,TGTGCCAGCTCACCACCGGGACCAGCACTGAATGAGCAGTTCTTC,TRBJ2-1,.,.,15,TRBV18
CASSDLAGSTDTQYF,TGTGCCAGCAGTGACCTAGCTGGGAGCACAGATACGCAGTATTTT,TRBJ2-3,.,.,15,TRBV6-4
CASRGTGGGNTIYF,TGTGCCAGCAGAGGGACAGGGGGCGGAAACACCATATATTTT,TRBJ1-3,.,TRBD1,14,TRBV7-9
CASRRVTTNEKLFF,TGCGCCAGCAGACGGGTAACAACTAATGAAAAACTGTTTTTT,TRBJ1-4,.,.,14,TRBV5-1
CASSLGSAGQPQHF,TGTGCCAGCAGCCTAGGTTCGGCGGGTCAGCCCCAGCATTTT,TRBJ1-5,.,.,14,TRBV7-6
CASSGDHGYTF,TGTGCCAGCAGTGGGGATCATGGCTACACCTTC,TRBJ1-2,.,.,11,TRBV2
CASSPPGQGSGNTIYF,TGTGCCAGCAGCCCCCCTGGACAGGGGTCTGGAAACACCATATATTTT,TRBJ1-3,.,TRBD1,16,TRBV7-9
CASSLRPNAGNTIYF,TGCGCCAGCAGCTTGCGTCCAAACGCTGGAAACACCATATATTTT,TRBJ1-3,.,.,15,TRBV5-1
CASRLVDRDATDTQYF,TGTGCCAGCCGACTCGTGGACAGGGACGCAACAGATACGCAGTATTTT,TRBJ2-3,.,TRBD1,16,TRBV5-6
CASSWVRSSYNSPLHF,TGTGCCAGCAGCTGGGTCCGGAGCTCCTATAATTCACCCCTCCACTTT,TRBJ1-6,.,.,16,TRBV7-9
CASSPRQGFTEAFF,TGTGCCAGCAGCCCGAGACAGGGGTTCACTGAAGCTTTCTTT,TRBJ1-1,.,TRBD1,14,TRBV7-9
CASSIGTGNSNQPQHF,TGTGCCAGTAGTATTGGCACAGGGAATAGCAATCAGCCCCAGCATTTT,TRBJ1-5,.,.,16,TRBV19
CASSLPGHIDEQYF,TGTGCCAGCAGTTTACCAGGGCACATCGACGAGCAGTACTTC,TRBJ2-7,.,.,14,TRBV28
CASSSTGLGNQPQHF,TGTGCCAGCAGTTCTACAGGGCTGGGCAATCAGCCCCAGCATTTT,TRBJ1-5,few,.,15,TRBV28
CAISVGKEQFF,TGTGCCATCAGTGTAGGGAAGGAGCAGTTCTTC,TRBJ2-1,.,.,11,TRBV10-3
CASSFVGEKLFF,TGTGCCAGCAGCTTCGTTGGTGAAAAACTGTTTTTT,TRBJ1-4,.,.,12,TRBV5-6
CASSAGTGPYEQYF,TGTGCCAGCAGTGCCGGGACAGGGCCCTACGAGCAGTACTTC,TRBJ2-7,once,TRBD1,14,TRBV2
CASSETGNRLSNQPQHF,TGTGCCAGCAGTGAAACAGGGAACCGACTTAGCAATCAGCCCCAGCATTTT,TRBJ1-5,.,.,17,TRBV2
CASSYRPWEAKNIQYF,TGTGCCAGCAGTTACAGGCCATGGGAAGCCAAAAACATTCAGTACTTC,TRBJ2-4,.,.,16,TRBV6-5
CASSIRQGGIDEQFF,TGTGCCAGCAGCATCCGACAGGGGGGAATCGATGAGCAGTTCTTC,TRBJ2-1,.,TRBD1,15,TRBV9
CASSAPRDGQPQHF,TGTGCCAGCAGTGCGCCGCGGGACGGGCAGCCCCAGCATTTT,TRBJ1-5,few,.,14,TRBV2
CASSSYRVGYTF,TGTGCCAGCAGTTCCTACAGGGTTGGCTACACCTTC,TRBJ1-2,once,.,12,TRBV6-1